Following are 21 T cell receptor beta chains from one sample sequenced in a study of OX40 agonist ivuxolimab in advanced cancers. This table comes from immunoSEQ multiplex PCR, and its TCRdb copy is limited to in-frame clones, with some not included. The sample shows approximately 54,000 clones, 91% of them seen only once. This specimen consisted of CD4+ or CD8+ T cells sorted from blood, obtained in a trial of the OX40 agonist ivuxolimab. These TCRs come from an adult with an advanced solid tumor such as melanoma, head and neck, liver or kidney cancer.

The V call is TRBV4-1, the J call TRBJ2-5; weak D call: TRBD2 (5 bases). Trimming took 1 base from V and 1 from J, leaving 22 bases between them. This CDR3 has 19 amino acids. In germline, CDR1 is MGHRA, CDR2 YSYEKL. The CDR3 protein is CASSQVLAEAGPFQETQYF. The CDR3 DNA is TGCGCCAGCAGCCAAGTCCTAGCAGAGGCAGGCCCCTTCCAAGAGACCCAGTACTTC.

The V call is TRBV29-1, the J call TRBJ2-5, with D unresolved. V dropped 6 bases and J dropped 4 bases, with 15 bases sitting between them. The length of the CDR3 is 13 residues. Germline CDR1 is SQVTM and CDR2 is ANQGSEA. The CDR3 bases are TGCAGCGTGTGTGAGGTGACTGTAGAGACCCAGTACTTC. It encodes CSVCEVTVETQYF. The entire variable domain, with the rest obtained from reference TRBV29-1 and TRBJ2-5, is as follows: SAVISQKPSRDICQRGTSLTIQCQVDSQVTMMFWYRQQPGQSLTLIATANQGSEATYESGFVIDKFPISRPNLTFSTLTVSNMSPEDSSIYLCSVCEVTVETQYFGPGTRLLVL.

This sequence joins TRBV27 and TRBJ2-1, with TRBD2 matching 9 bases. Germline-derived CDR1 and CDR2 are MNHEY and SMNVEV (reference sequence). The CDR3 spans 20 residues. The junction had 15 bases not matched to a gene; V was cut back by 3 bases and J by 0 bases. The DNA of the CDR3 is TGTGCCAGCAGTTTCTCCGGGACTAGCCGTTTTAACTACTCCTACAATGAGCAGTTCTTC. Translation gives CASSFSGTSRFNYSYNEQFF.

This clone was observed a single time. It is likely a read error, because the conserved phenylalanine at the end of the CDR3 is missing. It is unclear where the CDR3 begins or ends on the DNA, so no DNA is shown, and the CDR3 is as TCRdb lists it. The chain recombines TRBV28 with TRBJ2-7. The CDR3 length is 11 residues, termini included. Per germline, CDR1 MDHEN and CDR2 SYDVKM. Here the CDR3 reads CASSTAGEFGI.

The V and J genes are TRBV27 and TRBJ2-1; D is unclear. This CDR3 spans 13 amino acids. Trimming cost V 4 bases and J 10 bases, with 14 bases left between them. Germline V gene sequence: CDR1 MNHEY, CDR2 SMNVEV (reference sequence). CDR3 in DNA: TGTGCCAGCAGTTCTCTTTTAGGACCCGAGCAGTTCTTC. It yields the protein CASSSLLGPEQFF.

The chain has TRBV19 and TRBJ2-1; TRBD2 agrees at 10 bases. CDR1 LNHDA and CDR2 SQIVND come from the germline V gene (reference sequence). The CDR3 sequence is 18 residues long. J gave up 5 bases and V 4 bases, and 14 bases lay outside the gene matches. Here the CDR3 reads CASSTTRVSGGPDNEQFF. For the CDR3, the DNA is TGTGCCAGTAGTACTACGAGAGTTAGCGGGGGGCCTGACAATGAGCAGTTCTTC.

The chain links TRBV15 to TRBJ1-1; 7 bases map to TRBD1. The V gene's germline CDR1 is LNHNV and CDR2 YYDKDF (reference sequence). The CDR3 has 16 amino acids. The J segment lost 3 bases and the V segment lost 0 bases, leaving 7 bases of the junction unmatched. This CDR3 is CATSRDRNRGYTEAFF. The CDR3 DNA reads as TGTGCCACCAGCAGAGATAGAAACAGGGGATACACTGAAGCTTTCTTT.

The rearrangement links TRBV6-6 to TRBJ2-1; D unresolved. Trimming took 6 bases from V and 7 from J, leaving 10 bases between them. From germline, CDR1 is MNHNY and CDR2 SVGAGI (reference sequence). The CDR3 extends over 12 amino acids. The CDR3 spells CASSLRWNEQFF. The CDR3 DNA sequence: TGTGCCAGCAGCCTACGGTGGAATGAGCAGTTCTTC.

The chain has TRBV19 and TRBJ1-5; D remains unclear. This CDR3 contains 17 residues. CDR1 is LNHDA and CDR2 is SQIVND in the germline V gene (reference sequence). Trimming removed 6 bases at V and 0 bases at J, with 18 bases between. The chain's CDR3 is CASSPWEGDYSNQPQHF. Written as DNA, the CDR3 is TGTGCCAGTAGCCCCTGGGAAGGCGATTATAGCAATCAGCCCCAGCATTTT. Variable domain in full (rest from reference TRBV19 and TRBJ1-5): DGGITQSPKYLFRKEGQNVTLSCEQNLNHDAMYWYRQDPGQGLRLIYYSQIVNDFQKGDIAEGYSVSREKKESFPLTVTSAQKNPTAFYLCASSPWEGDYSNQPQHFGDGTRLSIL.

The rearrangement uses TRBV7-9 and TRBJ2-7, with D tentatively TRBD2 (5 bases). Between the trimmed V and J ends, which lost 3 bases and 6 bases, there was a span of 18 bases. CDR1 is SEHNR, CDR2 FQNEAQ, per germline (reference sequence). CDR3 length: 15 residues. The CDR3 DNA sequence: TGTGCCAGCAGCTTCACCAACTCGAAAGGAGGCGAGCAGTACTTC. This codes for CASSFTNSKGGEQYF.

The J gene is TRBJ2-5, the V gene TRBV7-9, with TRBD2 as a possible D gene (5 bases). V lost 1 base and J 5 bases, leaving 14 bases between the germline ends. CDR1 and CDR2 (germline): SEHNR, FQNEAQ (reference sequence). The CDR3 is 15 residues long. CDR3 protein: CASSLVRGFHETQYF. CDR3 sequence (DNA): TGTGCCAGCAGCTTAGTTCGGGGTTTCCACGAGACCCAGTACTTC.

The chain links TRBV27 to TRBJ1-1; no clear D gene. The CDR3 covers 14 residues. Germline V CDR1 and CDR2: MNHEY, SMNVEV (reference sequence). V lost 4 bases, J lost 0 bases, and 9 bases lay in between. This CDR3 is CASSSTSLNTEAFF. CDR3 nucleotide sequence: TGTGCCAGCAGTTCGACCTCTCTGAACACTGAAGCTTTCTTT.

This chain uses TRBV6-5 with TRBJ1-4, with no clear D. Trimming stripped 4 bases from V and 2 bases from J, with 11 bases between. CDR3 length: 15 residues. From germline, CDR1 is MNHEY and CDR2 SVGAGI. CDR3 residues: CASSSTHSTNEKLFF. The CDR3 bases are TGTGCCAGCAGTTCAACCCATAGTACTAATGAAAAACTGTTTTTT.

The V and J genes are TRBV5-1 and TRBJ2-7, with TRBD1 matching 7 bases. Germline CDR1 is SGHRS and CDR2 is YFSETQ. V was pared by 1 base and J by 5 bases, with 12 bases of the junction left unmatched. This CDR3 has 16 amino acids. The CDR3 loop reads CASSLYVTGSLDEQYF. The CDR3 DNA reads TGCGCCAGCAGCTTGTATGTGACAGGGTCTTTGGACGAGCAGTACTTC.

This chain joins TRBV7-9 and TRBJ1-5; possibly TRBD1 for D (5 bases). Germline lookup yields CDR1 SEHNR and CDR2 FQNEAQ (reference sequence). The CDR3 totals 15 residues. V was pared by 4 bases and J by 5 bases, with 15 bases between. The CDR3 DNA is TGTGCCAGCAGCTCTTGGGAGCAGGGAGATCAGCCCCAGCATTTT. It codes for CASSSWEQGDQPQHF.

This chain uses TRBV4-1 with TRBJ1-1; D might be TRBD1 (6 bases). The germline gives CDR1 MGHRA, CDR2 YSYEKL. CDR3 size: 15 residues. Trimming left V 3 bases short and J 0 bases short, with 11 bases between. The CDR3 DNA is TGCGCCAGCAGCCACGCGGGACACCTGAACACTGAAGCTTTCTTT. It is translated as CASSHAGHLNTEAFF.

The chain carries TRBV6-1 and TRBJ2-7; D may be TRBD2 (6 bases). V lost 2 bases to trimming and J lost 7 bases, with 9 bases between them. The CDR3 extends over 12 amino acids. Germline loops: CDR1 MNHNS, CDR2 SASEGT. CDR3: CASSELGGEQYF. The CDR3 nucleotides read TGTGCCAGCAGTGAATTGGGGGGAGAGCAGTACTTC.

The chain couples TRBV29-1 to TRBJ2-1, with D uncertain. Germline V lookup: CDR1 SQVTM, CDR2 ANQGSEA. This CDR3 is 14 amino acids long. Trimming removed 4 bases from V and 4 bases from J, with 14 bases in between. The CDR3 sequence is CSVAALGPYNEQFF. CDR3 bases: TGCAGCGTTGCTGCTTTAGGTCCGTACAATGAGCAGTTCTTC.

The chain recombines TRBV13 with TRBJ1-3; D is uncertain. Germline-derived CDR1 and CDR2 are PRHDT and FYEKMQ (reference sequence). V was cut by 0 bases and J by 0 bases, with 9 bases left in between. The CDR3 sequence is 16 residues long. CDR3 DNA sequence: TGTGCCAGCAGCTTAGGTCATTCTAGCTCTGGAAACACCATATATTTT. Protein product: CASSLGHSSSGNTIYF.

The chain joins TRBV2 to TRBJ2-7; D may be TRBD1 (6 bases). CDR1 and CDR2 (germline): SNHLY, FYNNEI. The CDR3 spans 14 residues. Trimming pared 5 bases from V and 2 bases from J, leaving 13 bases between. The CDR3 DNA reads TGTGCCAGCAGTTTTGTACAGGGCACCTACGAGCAGTACTTC. Amino acid sequence: CASSFVQGTYEQYF. The variable domain in full, with the rest retrieved from reference TRBV2 and TRBJ2-7, is EPEVTQTPSHQVTQMGQEVILRCVPISNHLYFYWYRQILGQKVEFLVSFYNNEISEKSEIFDDQFSVERPDGSNFTLKIRSTKLEDSAMYFCASSFVQGTYEQYFGPGTRLTVT.

The chain combines TRBV5-1 with TRBJ2-5, with 14 bases that match TRBD2. V shed 0 bases and J 5 bases; nucleotides not matched to a gene: 9. The CDR3 is made up of 18 amino acids. Germline CDR1 SGHRS, CDR2 YFSETQ. The DNA of the CDR3 is TGCGCCAGCAGCTTGGCTCGAGGGACTAGCGGGAGTTTTGAGACCCAGTACTTC. Translating it yields CASSLARGTSGSFETQYF. The variable domain in full, with the rest retrieved from reference TRBV5-1 and TRBJ2-5, is KAGVTQTPRYLIKTRGQQVTLSCSPISGHRSVSWYQQTPGQGLQFLFEYFSETQRNKGNFPGRFSGRQFSNSRSEMNVSTLELGDSALYLCASSLARGTSGSFETQYFGPGTRLLVL.